This T cell receptor beta chain derives from a study of cytomegalovirus exposure and HLA in healthy donors (dated by TCRdb to the late 2010s). Regarding the research as a whole: An earlier analysis of more than 550 of the donors reported 276 Gb of sequence data and around 100 million unique TCR beta sequences obtained from roughly 180 million T cells. An early release that covered more than 550 HLA-typed donors contained about 300 gigabases of sequencing data and tens of millions of unique TCR sequences. Among the roughly 400 genotyped donors, about 85% belonged to the genetic ancestry cluster associated with self-reported Caucasian donors. The aim of the study was to test whether cataloging public T cell receptors could identify signatures of past pathogen exposure. The study used immunosequencing to profile the T cell repertoires of hundreds of subjects and linked those repertoires to cytomegalovirus serostatus. Besides the first cohort of around 670 subjects, a separate validation cohort made up of 120 or so different subjects was used. High-throughput TCR immunosequencing, statistical association of individual TCRs with disease status, and machine learning were combined to predict cytomegalovirus infection status. To study patterns of TCR occurrence, a later analysis re-analyzed previously published TCR beta repertoires from just over 650 donors and added high-resolution HLA genotyping. In the later analysis, no new phenotypic data were used to find candidate immune exposures; instead, reliance was placed on TCR beta sequences and their occurrence across donors. In an earlier analysis of roughly 540 of the donors, high-throughput TCR beta sequencing was used to judge whether each TCR beta V gene segment behaved as functional or pseudogenic. Donor age, sex, ethnicity and CMV serostatus were compiled together with the repertoire data. A later genetic analysis took genome-wide SNP genotypes for about 65% of the roughly 670 donors and used that subset as a discovery cohort. Every repertoire in the discovery cohort had been generated on one and the same sequencing platform. Class I and class II HLA loci were covered by the typing at four-digit resolution. Typing coverage differed by locus: A, B, C, DRB1 and DQB1 were typed in roughly 620-630 donors, DQA1 in about 500, DPA1 in approximately 600, and DPB1 in approximately 450. About five DR-DQ haplotypes were treated as single units for association and clustering because of strong linkage in the cohort. On average, about 240,000 unique TCR beta nucleotide sequences were sequenced per donor among a few hundred genotyped donors of the cohort, with around 19% of those sequences being non-productive. The research as a whole found: Assigning TCR associations to individual alleles was difficult when HLA alleles, especially DR and DQ, strongly co-occurred. Compared with equally common non-associated chains, HLA-associated TCR beta chains in a later analysis were more clonally expanded and had lower generation probabilities. A further reported finding was that TCR beta sequences accurately predicted the HLA-A and HLA-B alleles for most subjects in the first cohort. Only TCR beta chains were sequenced in this cohort, and the absence of alpha or paired-chain data limited detectable features. The authors suggested that the approach could potentially be extended to other disease states and immunological phenotypes. Sequencing depth was assumed to be roughly uniform across donors in the presence/absence analyses, though that assumption may not hold. Because some donors lacked HLA typing at each locus, the association tests relied only on the typed subset. Broadly in line with IMGT annotations, most TCR beta V segments showed up in productive rearrangements about 87% or about 30% of the time in an earlier analysis of some 590 of the donors. CMV serostatus was the only immune exposure information available for the cohort. Most CMV-associated TCR beta chains appeared to be HLA-restricted in a later analysis, and the HLA associations seemed to be driven largely by CMV exposure. A later analysis found that TCR association rates varied across HLA loci, with DRB1 alleles showing the most associated TCRs and HLA-C alleles the fewest. The 87-base-pair reads could not distinguish some IMGT-functional V segments, including TRBV6-2 and TRBV6-3, so those segments were excluded. Linkage disequilibrium might explain the correlated functional status among segregating V segments, but an unknown experimental factor could not be excluded. While some public TCRs were present in many individuals, most TCR sequences turned up only very rarely across donors. In vitro tests confirmed that a few of the cytomegalovirus-associated TCR beta chains recognize cytomegalovirus antigens. According to a later genetic analysis, donors in an Asian-associated ancestry cluster had fewer N-insertions in productive TCRs than the approximately 700-donor mean. Specific HLA alleles were associated with 15,000 to 20,000 TCR beta sequences at a false discovery rate of 0.05 in a later analysis. A later genetic analysis associated a missense DCLRE1C variant with V-gene and J-gene trimming of TCR beta chains, and an independent cohort replicated the association. Cytomegalovirus status was reported to be diagnosed by the classifier with high specificity and sensitivity in both the original and validation cohorts. Approximately 18 rarely observed V segments, including chromosome 9 orphons, were excluded from the earlier analysis of several hundred of the donors because counts were too low. In the study, around 150 TCR beta chains were listed as associated with cytomegalovirus. A cluster of highly shared sequence variants was judged likely to represent a technical artifact of the sequencing pipeline. A later analysis reported that several top co-occurrence clusters appeared linked to parvovirus B19, influenza, CMV and Epstein-Barr virus.

In total, more than 500 healthy bone marrow donors made up the cohort. At the time of sampling, every cohort member was nominally healthy, though immune exposures that went unrecorded were likely present. The donor was CMV seropositive and belonged to the group of 250 to 300 seropositive cohort members. A peripheral blood sample was provided by each donor, and peripheral blood mononuclear cells were used for TCR beta sequencing. The Qiagen DNeasy Blood Extraction Kit was used to extract genomic DNA from the blood cell samples. The CDR3 sequence holds 14 residues, the cysteine and phenylalanine included. The sequence is cut down to CDR3 DNA, 42 bases in frame from base 1. A distance of 17 bases separates the germline ends of V and J, which lose 5 bases and 9 bases respectively. CDR1 MNHEY and CDR2 SVGAGI were looked up in the germline V gene. Note on this clone: Which antigen it targets is not known. No much larger clone exists at a distance of one base, and base qualities are not known.

Library prep was done by the immunoSEQ multiplex PCR assay. For the multiplex PCR, a mixture combining 60 forward primers for TCR Vbeta segments and 13 reverse primers for TCR Jbeta segments was used. A multiplex PCR assay on genomic DNA amplified the CDR3 region of rearranged TCR beta genes. The Illumina HiSeq System was used to sequence the amplified TCR beta libraries as 87-base-pair reads. The authors processed their data as follows. A later analysis tallied 75 million to 95 million unique TCR beta chains across the 550 to 850 repertoires, and some 12 million of those chains were shared by two or more donors. A nearest-neighbor algorithm error-corrected the raw reads and collapsed the reads into unique sequences, merging closely related sequences to remove PCR and sequencing errors. To assign V, D and J gene segments, CDR3 sequences were aligned to IMGT reference sequences. For a sequence to be retained, a match of at least six nucleotides was required to both a V gene segment and a J gene segment. A rearrangement was called productive if the CDR3 had no stop codons and remained in frame with V and J, and every other rearrangement was called non-productive. CDR3 was defined according to IMGT convention as the region running from the second conserved V-encoded cysteine to the conserved J-encoded phenylalanine. The earlier analysis of 500 to 750 of the donors excluded any sequence lacking an unambiguous match to a single V gene segment. An earlier analysis of fewer than 650 of the donors classified V segments as functional when productive rearrangements were above 56.7% and as segregating when the standard deviation between donors was above 5%. A statistical classification framework was built for diagnosing cytomegalovirus status from the catalog of TCR beta chain sequences. In a later analysis, V and J genes were assigned by comparing TCR nucleotide sequences against IMGT/GENE-DB human TR gene sequences. A later analysis assigned CDR3 sequences and most-parsimonious VDJ recombination scenarios with the TCRdist pipeline. A later analysis defined each TCR beta chain by its CDR3 amino acid sequence plus V-gene family, and excluded reads lacking a unique V-gene family. A later analysis removed roughly 590 highly shared, low-generation-probability nucleotide sequences to deal with suspected cross-contamination and a sequencing artifact. In a later analysis, a clonal expansion index was calculated for each public chain from normalized within-repertoire ranks of inferred template counts. Generation probabilities in a later analysis came from a VDJ recombination model fitted to out-of-frame rearrangements, and those results were checked against IGoR. A later analysis scored TCR-TCR, TCR-HLA and TCR-CMV co-occurrence with hypergeometric tests, applying a repertoire-size bias correction to TCR pairs. A later analysis estimated false discovery rates by permuting HLA or CMV assignments 20 times. In a later analysis, co-occurring TCRs were grouped using DBSCAN, and TCRdist sequence similarity was added for clustering within HLA-allele-positive subsets. Co-occurrence clustering excluded repertoires with fewer than 30,000 or more than 120,000 public chains, plus five with anomalous nucleotide sharing. This is the immuneACCESS table as TCRdb keeps it, with only in-frame sequences that have V and J called. A part of the clones is gone; compared with another copy, unresolved V genes explain less than half, and the rest is unexplained. V, J and clone size are taken as reported in that table, and D and trimming were inferred from the DNA itself. Within this sample are around 190,000 clones, with more than 65% of them counted one time only. About 1.3% of the sample is taken by the ten largest.

Here the chain combines TRBV6-5 and TRBJ1-5; a tentative D match to TRBD1 spans 5 bases. This TCR was sampled from a girl aged 2 to 10 in good health and CMV-seropositive. The sample was PBMCs. The DNA is as follows: TGTGCCAGCAGTCGACAGCCCGGTGGGTGGCCCCAGCATTTT. Its translation reads: CASSRQPGGWPQHF.